The following is a T cell receptor beta chain sequence with its context. At the DNA level, this CDR3 is encoded by other sequences in the same sample as well. This CDR3 spans 13 amino acids. The germline V gene encodes CDR1 MNHEY and CDR2 SMNVEV (reference sequence). V lost 0 bases to trimming and J lost 5 bases, with 7 bases between them. The record originates from a study of blood T cell repertoires in COVID-19. Whole-study context: PBMCs, B-cell-depleted T cells, or T cells provided the cDNA or gDNA that made up the material.

Grouping used clinical history reported by participants in a survey and questionnaire. Original processing methods: Amplified reference gene primers provided the basis for estimating nucleated cell counts. The assay was immunoSEQ multiplex PCR, and TCRdb's table has in-frame clones only and misses some. The V and J calls and clone size were taken over from that table, and D and trimming were inferred from the DNA. The sample includes 150,000 to 200,000 clones, over 70% of them seen just once. This receptor was identified in a man aged 60-69 years who had been exposed to COVID-19. Sequencing was performed on PBMCs or T cells enriched from blood (not recorded which). This chain joins TRBV27 and TRBJ2-5; no clear D. CDR3 coding DNA: TGTGCCAGCAGTTTATCCACTTGGGAGACCCAGTACTTC. Encoded protein: CASSLSTWETQYF.